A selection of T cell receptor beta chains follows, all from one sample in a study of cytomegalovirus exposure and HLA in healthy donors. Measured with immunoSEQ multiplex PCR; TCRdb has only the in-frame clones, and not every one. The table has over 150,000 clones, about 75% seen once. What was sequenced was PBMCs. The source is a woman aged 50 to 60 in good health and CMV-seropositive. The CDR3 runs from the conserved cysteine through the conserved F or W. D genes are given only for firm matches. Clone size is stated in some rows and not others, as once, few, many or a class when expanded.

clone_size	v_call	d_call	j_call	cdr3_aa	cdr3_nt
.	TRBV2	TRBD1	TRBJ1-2	CASSPGGAFGYTF	TGTGCCAGCAGTCCAGGGGGCGCGTTTGGCTACACCTTC
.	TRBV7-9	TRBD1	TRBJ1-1	CASSSLTQGGTEAFF	TGTGCCAGCAGCTCCTTAACACAGGGGGGGACTGAAGCTTTCTTT
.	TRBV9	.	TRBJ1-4	CASSVGQPDGELFF	TGTGCCAGCAGCGTAGGACAGCCCGACGGTGAACTGTTTTTT
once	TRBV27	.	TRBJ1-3	CASSTGTQAGNTIYF	TGTGCCAGCAGTACCGGGACACAAGCTGGAAACACCATATATTTT
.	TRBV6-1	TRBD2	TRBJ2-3	CASTFSGDTDTQYF	TGTGCCAGCACCTTTAGCGGGGACACAGATACGCAGTATTTT
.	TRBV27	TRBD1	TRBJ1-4	CASSLGDRDVVKLFF	TGTGCCAGCAGTCTCGGGGACAGGGACGTGGTAAAACTGTTTTTT
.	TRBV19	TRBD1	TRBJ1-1	CASSGGQGWSTEAFF	TGTGCCAGTAGTGGGGGACAGGGGTGGTCCACTGAAGCTTTCTTT
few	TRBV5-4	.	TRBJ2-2	CASSLRTIGGTGELFF	TGTGCCAGCAGCTTGAGGACGATAGGGGGCACCGGGGAGCTGTTTTTT
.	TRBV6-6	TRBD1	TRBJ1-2	CASSSQGNYGYTF	TGTGCCAGCAGTTCACAGGGGAACTATGGCTACACCTTC
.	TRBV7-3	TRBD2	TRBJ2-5	CASSDSGGEGETQYF	TGTGCCAGCAGCGATAGCGGGGGAGAGGGAGAGACCCAGTACTTC
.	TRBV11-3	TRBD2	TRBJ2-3	CASSLGTLAAGTDTQYF	TGTGCCAGCAGCTTAGGCACGCTAGCGGCGGGCACAGATACGCAGTATTTT
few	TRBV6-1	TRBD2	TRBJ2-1	CASSGRPVLAGNKGIYEQFF	TGTGCCAGCAGTGGGCGCCCTGTACTAGCGGGGAATAAGGGAATTTATGAGCAGTTCTTC
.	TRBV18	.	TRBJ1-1	CASSRLDTEAFF	TGTGCCAGCTCACGGCTCGACACTGAAGCTTTCTTT
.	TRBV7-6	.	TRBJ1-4	CASSQYRDPNEKLFF	TGTGCCAGCAGCCAATACAGAGACCCAAATGAAAAACTGTTTTTT
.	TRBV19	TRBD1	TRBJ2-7	CASSRDRGYYEQYF	TGTGCCAGTAGTAGGGACAGGGGATACTACGAGCAGTACTTC
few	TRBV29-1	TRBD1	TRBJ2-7	CSVEGQRYEQYF	TGCAGCGTTGAGGGACAGCGTTACGAGCAGTACTTC
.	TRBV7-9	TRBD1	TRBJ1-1	CSSTRGTGGAGTEAFF	TGTTCCAGCACCCGCGGGACAGGGGGCGCGGGGACTGAAGCTTTCTTT
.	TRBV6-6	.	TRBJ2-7	CASSTSVVDEQYF	.
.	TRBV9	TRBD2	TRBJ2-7	CASSVGGSGGYEQYF	TGTGCCAGCAGCGTAGGTGGTAGCGGGGGCTACGAGCAGTACTTC
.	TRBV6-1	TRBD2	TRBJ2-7	CASSEAGLAGGNSYEQYF	TGTGCCAGCAGTGAGGCAGGACTAGCGGGGGGAAACTCCTACGAGCAGTACTTC
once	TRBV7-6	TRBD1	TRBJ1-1	CASSLAEGQGLDIDTEAFF	TGTGCCAGCAGCTTAGCTGAAGGACAGGGGTTGGATATAGACACTGAAGCTTTCTTT
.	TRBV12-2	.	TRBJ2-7	CASRFTGGTGEQYF	TGTGCAAGTCGCTTCACAGGGGGCACGGGTGAGCAGTACTTC
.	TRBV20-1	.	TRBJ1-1	CSTKRTEAFF	TGCAGTACCAAGAGAACTGAAGCTTTCTTT
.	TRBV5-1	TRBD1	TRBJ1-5	CASRAGTGTNQPQHF	TGCGCCAGCAGAGCCGGGACAGGGACAAATCAGCCCCAGCATTTT
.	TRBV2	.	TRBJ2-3	CASSYSRTDTQYF	TGTGCCAGCAGTTATTCCCGCACAGATACGCAGTATTTT
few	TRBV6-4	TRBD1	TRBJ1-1	CASSDPRGRTLTSFF	TGTGCCAGCAGTGACCCTAGGGGGCGTACTTTAACATCCTTCTTT
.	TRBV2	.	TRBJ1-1	CASSEPSRGGTEAFF	TGTGCCAGCAGTGAACCCTCTCGAGGGGGAACTGAAGCTTTCTTT
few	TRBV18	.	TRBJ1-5	CASSQQGSDQPQHF	TGTGCCAGCTCACAACAGGGAAGTGATCAGCCCCAGCATTTT